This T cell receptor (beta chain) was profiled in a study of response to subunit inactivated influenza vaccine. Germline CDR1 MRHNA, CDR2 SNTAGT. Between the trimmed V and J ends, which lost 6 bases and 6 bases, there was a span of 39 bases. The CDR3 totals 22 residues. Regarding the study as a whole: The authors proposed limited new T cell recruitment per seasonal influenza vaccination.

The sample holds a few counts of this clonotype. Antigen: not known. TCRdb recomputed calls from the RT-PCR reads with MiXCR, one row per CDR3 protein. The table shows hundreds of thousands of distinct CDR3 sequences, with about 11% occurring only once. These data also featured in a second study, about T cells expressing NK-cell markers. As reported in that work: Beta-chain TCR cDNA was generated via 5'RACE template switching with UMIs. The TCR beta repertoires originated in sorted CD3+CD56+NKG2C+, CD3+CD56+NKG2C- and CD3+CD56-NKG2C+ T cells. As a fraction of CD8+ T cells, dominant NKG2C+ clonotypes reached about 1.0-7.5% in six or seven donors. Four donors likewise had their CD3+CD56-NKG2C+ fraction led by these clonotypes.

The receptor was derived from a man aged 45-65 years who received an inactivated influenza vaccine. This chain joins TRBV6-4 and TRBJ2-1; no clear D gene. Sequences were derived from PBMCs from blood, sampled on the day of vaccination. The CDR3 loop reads CASSLSLPPFFGFDTPINEQFF. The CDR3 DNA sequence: TGTGCCAGCAGCCTCTCCCTACCGCCGTTTTTCGGTTTCGATACCCCAATCAATGAGCAGTTCTTC.